This passage covers 24 T cell receptor beta chains from one sample sequenced in a study of regulatory T cells in long-lasting Graves disease. CDR3 regions were amplified by Arm-PCR using iRepertoire HTBI primers to build TCR beta libraries. TCRdb called the multiplex PCR reads again in MiXCR, with one record for every CDR3 protein. The table shows roughly 360,000 distinct CDR3 sequences, with about 10% occurring only once. Time point here: newly diagnosed GD, antithyroid drugs for less than 3 months. PBMC RNA was the source of the TCR library. The same data also went into a second study, on T cells in Graves' hyperthyroidism and ophthalmopathy.

Here the sequenced sample was peripheral blood mononuclear cells (PBMCs), taken at new diagnosis, from a patient treated with antithyroid drugs. The origin of the receptors is a woman between 18 and 30 years old with Graves disease.

This clonotype was detected many times. The rearrangement uses TRBV12-3 or TRBV12-4 and TRBJ2-2; D remains ambiguous. The V end was cut by 7 bases, the J end by 2 bases, with 17 bases between. The CDR3 totals 16 residues. The CDR3 protein is CASTFSIDGNTGELFF. For the CDR3, the DNA is TGTGCCAGCACCTTTAGTATCGACGGAAACACCGGGGAGCTGTTTTTT.

A remark on this clonotype: A much larger clone lies a single base off, so this may be a read error. The J gene is TRBJ2-7, the V gene TRBV20-1; tentatively, D is TRBD1 (6 bases). Germline V lookup: CDR1 DFQATT, CDR2 SNEGSKA (reference sequence). Trimming stripped 3 bases from V and 2 bases from J, with 11 bases between. The length of the CDR3 is 13 residues. The CDR3 protein is CSASRWGPYEQYF. Here the CDR3 DNA reads TGCAGTGCTAGCAGGTGGGGGCCCTACGAGCAGTACTTC.

This clonotype was found a few times. CDR3 in amino acids: CATSDLYGDYTF. The CDR3 coding sequence is TGTGCCACCAGTGATTTGTACGGGGACTACACCTTC. This chain uses TRBV24-1 with TRBJ1-2; no firm D call. The germline V gene encodes CDR1 KGHDR and CDR2 SFDVKD. The V end was cut by 0 bases, the J end by 10 bases, with 8 bases between. The CDR3 runs to 12 residues.

In DNA form, the CDR3 reads TGTGCCACCAGCAGAGGCCTTAGAGATAACTATGGCTACACCTTC. Translated, it gives CATSRGLRDNYGYTF. The J gene is TRBJ1-2, the V gene TRBV15, with no clear D. The V and J ends lost 1 base and 1 base respectively, with 10 bases between them. The CDR3 runs to 15 residues. Per the germline V gene, CDR1 is LNHNV and CDR2 is YYDKDF (reference sequence).

This clonotype was detected a few times. The chain employs TRBV7-9 and TRBJ1-3, with 7 positions matching TRBD1. The CDR3 extends over 14 amino acids. V dropped 3 bases and J dropped 6; count of bases not matched to a gene: 5. Germline V CDR1 and CDR2: SEHNR, FQNEAQ (reference sequence). CDR3 DNA sequence: TGTGCCAGCAGCTTCTACAGGGGAACAAACACCATATATTTT. It codes for CASSFYRGTNTIYF.

Remarks on this clonotype: Possible read error: a much larger clone is one base away. V gene TRBV20-1 combines with J gene TRBJ1-6; D uncertain. The CDR3 is made up of 17 amino acids. Germline CDR1 is DFQATT and CDR2 is SNEGSKA (reference sequence). This CDR3 is CSARDIRKAADNSPPHF. The CDR3, as DNA: TGCAGTGCTAGAGACATACGCAAGGCAGCTGATAATTCACCCCCCCACTTT.

This clonotype was detected ten times or more. The CDR3 DNA follows: TGCAGTGCTAGAGAAGTCGGGGAGACCCAGTACTTC. Translated, it gives CSAREVGETQYF. The chain couples TRBV20-1 to TRBJ2-5; no clear D. The V end lost 0 bases, the J end lost 5 bases, and 7 bases lay between the germline ends. The CDR3 covers 12 residues. Germline assignment: CDR1 DFQATT and CDR2 SNEGSKA (reference sequence).

This clonotype showed up many times. This chain connects TRBV12-3 or TRBV12-4 to TRBJ2-5; D uncertain. The CDR3 is made up of 14 amino acids. Trimming shortened V by 2 bases and J by 6 bases, and 13 bases separated the two germline ends. The CDR3 is CASSLRLISQTQYF. In DNA form, the CDR3 reads TGTGCCAGCAGTTTACGGCTTATCTCGCAGACCCAGTACTTC.

This clonotype occurred many times. The V and J genes are TRBV19 and TRBJ2-1; 14 bases match TRBD2. The CDR3 runs to 19 residues. From germline, CDR1 is LNHDA and CDR2 SQIVND (reference sequence). V gave up 6 bases and J gave up 7 bases; unmatched junction bases: 17. In DNA form, the CDR3 reads TGTGCCAGTAGGCCCTCCTTGACTAGCGGGGGGGCTAGGAATAATGAGCAGTTCTTC. Translation: CASRPSLTSGGARNNEQFF. The whole variable domain, remainder taken from reference TRBV19 and TRBJ2-1, is DGGITQSPKYLFRKEGQNVTLSCEQNLNHDAMYWYRQDPGQGLRLIYYSQIVNDFQKGDIAEGYSVSREKKESFPLTVTSAQKNPTAFYLCASRPSLTSGGARNNEQFFGPGTRLTVL.

This clonotype has more than one count but fewer than ten. The rearrangement links TRBV9 to TRBJ1-2, with D possibly TRBD1 on 5 matching bases. Trimming removed 0 bases at V and 2 bases at J, with 17 bases between. The germline V gene encodes CDR1 SGDLS and CDR2 YYNGEE. The CDR3 loop spans 17 amino acids. Here the CDR3 reads CASSVGGTTRKNYGYTF. The CDR3 DNA follows: TGTGCCAGCAGCGTAGGGGGGACTACTCGAAAGAACTATGGCTACACCTTC.

This chain links TRBV19 with TRBJ2-7, with 10 nucleotides matching TRBD2. There are 14 residues in the CDR3. Germline CDR1 and CDR2: LNHDA and SQIVND (reference sequence). The trim removed 7 bases at V and 6 bases at J, leaving 9 bases unmatched. The CDR3 DNA sequence: TGTGCCAGTAACCCTACCGGGACTAGCGCCGAGCAGTACTTC. Translating gives CASNPTGTSAEQYF.

This chain joins TRBV6-9 and TRBJ2-2; D is ambiguous. CDR1 MNHGY and CDR2 SVAAGI come from the germline V gene. The CDR3 runs to 13 residues. The germline V and J ends were trimmed by 4 bases and 1 base, with 4 bases remaining between them. The chain's CDR3 is CASSWLNTGELFF. The CDR3 DNA sequence: TGTGCCAGCAGTTGGCTGAACACCGGGGAGCTGTTTTTT.

This clonotype was seen ten or more times. V and J are TRBV2 and TRBJ1-5; D perhaps matches TRBD1 (6 bases). CDR1 and CDR2 from the germline V gene are SNHLY and FYNNEI. This CDR3 is built from 15 residues. Trimming took 3 bases from V and 6 from J, leaving 15 bases between them. CDR3 amino acids: CASSDLQGGSQPQHF. In DNA, the CDR3 is TGTGCCAGCAGTGACTTACAGGGCGGGAGTCAGCCCCAGCATTTT.

This clonotype has at least ten counts. CDR3 nucleotides: TGTGCCAGCAGTCCGGACCTTCCTTCAAGAGTAGAGCTGTTTTTT. The encoded protein is CASSPDLPSRVELFF. This chain connects TRBV6-1 to TRBJ2-2; D remains unclear. The V gene's germline CDR1 is MNHNS and CDR2 SASEGT. V was trimmed by 5 bases and J by 11 bases, leaving 21 bases between them. The CDR3 sequence is 15 residues long.

This clonotype came up many times. This rearrangement joins TRBV11-2 to TRBJ2-1; 10 positions match TRBD2. CDR3 size: 16 residues. With V trimmed by 4 bases and J by 0 bases, 3 bases remained unmatched. Per the germline V gene, CDR1 is SGHAT and CDR2 is FQNNGV. The CDR3, as DNA: TGTGCCAGCAGCTGGACTAGCGGTAACTCCTACAATGAGCAGTTCTTC. It translates to CASSWTSGNSYNEQFF.

The table lists this clonotype with a count of one. The rearrangement joins TRBV4-2 to TRBJ2-2, with TRBD2 as a possible D gene (6 bases). The ends were cut back, 0 bases at V and 5 bases at J, with 19 bases in the middle. Germline CDR1 LGHNA, CDR2 YNFKEQ. There are 18 residues in the CDR3. This chain's CDR3 is CASSQETPSVRVTGELFF. For the CDR3, the DNA is TGTGCCAGCAGCCAAGAAACCCCTAGCGTCCGGGTGACCGGGGAGCTGTTTTTT.

A few counts support this clonotype. The chain carries TRBV5-1 and TRBJ2-5; 7 bases fit TRBD2. Trimming cost V 7 bases and J 4 bases; bases outside gene matches: 13. CDR3 size: 15 residues. Germline V gene sequence: CDR1 SGHRS, CDR2 YFSETQ. The CDR3 loop is CASRATFSGSETQYF. The CDR3 nucleotides read TGCGCCAGCCGGGCCACTTTTAGCGGGTCAGAGACCCAGTACTTC.

Many counts were recorded for this clonotype. The chain uses TRBV28 and TRBJ2-7, with D tentatively TRBD2 (6 bases). The CDR3 extends over 14 amino acids. Per the germline V gene, CDR1 is MDHEN and CDR2 is SYDVKM. Trimming cost V 8 bases and J 0 bases, with 14 bases left between them. CDR3 in DNA: TGTGCCAGCTTGGACTACAGGATCTCCTACGAGCAGTACTTC. Translation: CASLDYRISYEQYF.

The V call is TRBV7-2, the J call TRBJ1-3, with 7 positions matching TRBD1. In germline, CDR1 is SGHTA, CDR2 FQGNSA. The CDR3 length is 17 residues. V lost 5 bases to trimming and J lost 0 bases; unmatched junction nucleotides: 10. CDR3 bases: TGTGCCAGCAGCGGCAGACAGGGACCATTCTCTGGAAACACCATATATTTT. It codes for CASSGRQGPFSGNTIYF.

This clonotype was picked up many times. CDR3 region: CASSWRQVGYQPQHF. The CDR3 nucleotides read TGTGCCAGCAGCTGGAGACAGGTTGGGTATCAGCCCCAGCATTTT. The chain joins TRBV7-2 to TRBJ1-5; a weak D match, TRBD1 (6 bases). V was trimmed by 4 bases and J by 5 bases, leaving 15 bases between them. CDR1 SGHTA and CDR2 FQGNSA come from the germline V gene. The CDR3 has 15 amino acids.

The genes are TRBV5-1 and TRBJ1-1; TRBD1 agrees at 7 bases. Per the germline V gene, CDR1 is SGHRS and CDR2 is YFSETQ. V lost 8 bases to trimming and J lost 7 bases; unmatched junction nucleotides: 11. The CDR3 has 13 residues. CDR3 residues: CASNTGDWGEAFF. Written as DNA, the CDR3 is TGCGCCAGTAACACAGGGGATTGGGGTGAAGCTTTCTTT.

This clonotype was picked up many times. This chain connects TRBV11-2 to TRBJ2-7; TRBD2 agrees at 12 bases. After removal of 0 bases from V and 5 bases from J, the junction contained 14 bases not matched to a gene. The CDR3 has 19 residues. In germline, CDR1 is SGHAT, CDR2 FQNNGV. CDR3 region: CASSLDTLAGGSIDNEQYF. In nucleotides, the CDR3 is TGTGCCAGCAGCTTAGACACACTAGCGGGAGGATCCATAGATAACGAGCAGTACTTC.

This clonotype was seen at least ten times. The rearrangement joins TRBV6-4 to TRBJ2-1; D not resolved. CDR1 and CDR2 from the germline V gene are MRHNA and SNTAGT. V was pared by 4 bases and J by 4 bases, with 8 bases between. The CDR3 length is 13 residues. The chain's CDR3 is CASSADGYNEQFF. The CDR3 DNA sequence: TGTGCCAGCAGTGCTGACGGTTACAATGAGCAGTTCTTC.

This clonotype was found a few times. The rearrangement links TRBV12-3 or TRBV12-4 to TRBJ1-1, with a tentative D call TRBD1 (5 bases). The CDR3 is made up of 14 amino acids. V was shortened by 2 bases and J by 5 bases, with 12 bases between the two germline ends. CDR3 nucleotides: TGTGCCAGCAGTTTAAGACGGACAACAACTGAAGCTTTCTTT. This gives the protein CASSLRRTTTEAFF.